The rows below give T cell receptor beta chains drawn from one sample of a study of cytomegalovirus exposure and HLA in healthy donors. Sequencing used immunoSEQ multiplex PCR; TCRdb keeps in-frame clones, though not all of them. The sample yields approximately 190,000 clones, about three quarters seen once. The sequenced sample was PBMCs. These receptors were taken from a woman in her thirties in good health and CMV-seropositive. Each CDR3 is given with its conserved first and last residue. D genes are given only for firm matches. Not all rows give a size; the values are once, few, many and, for expanded clones, a class.

TRBV4-1	TRBD1	TRBJ1-2	few	TGCGCCAGCAGCCAAGTTCCCGGACAGGGAACTAACTATGGCTACACCTTC	CASSQVPGQGTNYGYTF
TRBV28	TRBD1	TRBJ1-6	-	TGTGCCAGCAGTTTTATGGCAGGGGGCGTCGCACCCCTCCACTTT	CASSFMAGGVAPLHF
TRBV9	-	TRBJ1-1	-	TGTGCCAGCAGCGTAGGTACGGGTAACACTGAAGCTTTCTTT	CASSVGTGNTEAFF
TRBV7-3	-	TRBJ2-6	-	TGTGCCAGCAGCCCTACTAGCCTCCTATCTGGGGCCAACGTCCTGACTTTC	CASSPTSLLSGANVLTF
TRBV15	-	TRBJ1-2	-	TGTGCCACCAGCAGAGCAGGGAAGTATGGCTACACCTTC	CATSRAGKYGYTF
TRBV7-3	-	TRBJ1-1	few	TGTGCCAGCAGCTTAACCAAGAACACTGAAGCTTTCTTT	CASSLTKNTEAFF
TRBV9	-	TRBJ2-2	-	TGTGCCAGCAGCGTACATACAGGGTCGAACACCGGGGAGCTGTTTTTT	CASSVHTGSNTGELFF
TRBV10-3	TRBD1	TRBJ1-3	-	TGTGCCATCAGGGGAGGACAGGGGGATTCTGGAAACACCATATATTTT	CAIRGGQGDSGNTIYF
TRBV2	TRBD1	TRBJ2-2	-	TGTGCCAGCGGACAGGGTAGCGGGGAGCTGTTTTTT	CASGQGSGELFF
TRBV7-2	-	TRBJ1-5	few	TGTGCCAGCAGCTTACTGGGCAGGGGTGAGCAGCCCCAGCATTTT	CASSLLGRGEQPQHF
TRBV5-1	TRBD1	TRBJ2-3	-	TGCGCCAGCACCGTGGGACAGGGGGATACGCAGTATTTT	CASTVGQGDTQYF
TRBV6-5	TRBD1	TRBJ2-2	-	TGTGCCAGCAGTGTGGACAGGGCCAACACCGGGGAGCTGTTTTTT	CASSVDRANTGELFF
TRBV14	TRBD2	TRBJ2-7	-	TGTGCCAGCAGCCCTACCGTCCATTCTAGCGGGAGGGTTTCTAGTGTATACGAGCAGTACTTC	CASSPTVHSSGRVSSVYEQYF
TRBV29-1	-	TRBJ2-5	-	TGCAGCGTTTACATGAAAGCGGGCGGGGAGACCCAGTACTTC	CSVYMKAGGETQYF
TRBV9	TRBD1	TRBJ1-3	once	TGTGCCAGCAGCGCGTCAGGGACAGGGGTTGGAAACACCATATATTTT	CASSASGTGVGNTIYF
TRBV2	-	TRBJ2-3	-	TGTGCCAGCAGCGCGCGGCAGAATCCGGGACAAAAAACAGATACGCAGTATTTT	CASSARQNPGQKTDTQYF
TRBV21-1	-	TRBJ2-5	-	TGTGCCAGCAGCAAAGGGAAGTTCGAGGGAAAACTAGCGGGAGAAGAGACCCAGTACTTC	CASSKGKFEGKLAGEETQYF
TRBV7-9	-	TRBJ2-7	-	TGTGCCAGCAGCTTAAGTCAGGGTGGGACCTACGAGCAGTACTTC	CASSLSQGGTYEQYF
TRBV30	-	TRBJ1-4	-	TGTGCCTGGGGGAAAGACAGCTTAAATGAAAAACTGTTTTTT	CAWGKDSLNEKLFF
TRBV5-6	TRBD1	TRBJ1-3	few	TGTGCCAGCAGCTTGGGACAGGGTCTGTTAAACACCATATATTTT	CASSLGQGLLNTIYF
TRBV7-2	TRBD1	TRBJ1-1	-	TGTGCCAGCAGCCAGGGGGTGACTGAAGCTTTCTTT	CASSQGVTEAFF
TRBV7-9	-	TRBJ1-4	-	TGTGCCAGCAGCTTCCGGGGGGGGACGGACCTTCCTAAACTGTTTTTT	CASSFRGGTDLPKLFF
TRBV5-1	-	TRBJ2-3	-	TGCGCCAGCAGCTTCGGACTCGATACGCAGTATTTT	CASSFGLDTQYF
TRBV5-1	TRBD2	TRBJ2-6	-	TGCGCCAGCAGCAGGACTAGCGCGCATGGGGCCAACGTCCTGACTTTC	CASSRTSAHGANVLTF
TRBV6-5	-	TRBJ1-1	-	TGTGCCAGCAGTTTCGACAGGCGAGCTATGAACACTGAAGCTTTCTTT	CASSFDRRAMNTEAFF
TRBV7-2	-	TRBJ1-6	few	TGTGCCAGCTTACCGACAGTGAATTCACCCCTCCACTTT	CASLPTVNSPLHF
TRBV7-2	-	TRBJ1-1	-	TGTGCCAGCAGCTCGCAATCGGTAACTGAAGCTTTCTTT	CASSSQSVTEAFF
TRBV5-5	-	TRBJ1-2	-	TGTGCCAGCAGCTTTGAACAGAACCTCAGGGGCTATGGCTACACCTTC	CASSFEQNLRGYGYTF
TRBV28	TRBD1	TRBJ1-5	-	TGTGCCAGCAGTGCGGTCCCGGACAGGGAAAATCAGCCCCAGCATTTT	CASSAVPDRENQPQHF